Listed here is a single T cell receptor (beta chain). Its matching antigen is unknown. The junction departs from the called germline gene at one end, perhaps through a read error. The data stem from a study of cytomegalovirus exposure and HLA in healthy donors. Study outcomes and limitations: A later analysis reportedly found fewer N-insertions in an Asian-associated ancestry cluster than the roughly 700-donor mean. Overall, around 150 TCR beta chains were annotated as cytomegalovirus-associated. Analysis performed later showed TCR beta chains linked to HLA being more clonally expanded than equally common others.

The CDR3 has 15 residues. CDR1 is MNHNY, CDR2 SVGAGI, per germline (reference sequence). The PCR ran on 60 Vbeta and 13 Jbeta primers. The assay was immunoSEQ multiplex PCR, and TCRdb's table has in-frame clones only and misses some. Here the sample spans around 140,000 clones, about 84% being singletons. The genes are TRBV6-6 and TRBJ1-2; a possible D gene is TRBD1 (5 bases). Sequenced sample: PBMCs. The sequence derives from a young woman in good health and CMV-seropositive. This CDR3 is CASGYSAGKGYGYTF. The CDR3 region has the DNA TGTGCCAGCGGTTACTCGGCAGGGAAGGGCTATGGCTACACCTTC.